One and the same sample provided the 9 T cell receptor beta chains below, sequenced in a study of identical twins listed by TCRdb under 2016. Library preparation employed 5' RACE. The sequencer listed for this sample is Illumina HiSeq 2000. TCRdb trimmed the raw reads at Q25, called clones with MiXCR and kept productive beta chains. Records with the same CDR3 protein are collapsed into one entry carrying the most frequent genes and DNA. In all, the sample holds around 1.7 million distinct CDR3 sequences, and around a third of those were seen once. The ten largest clones represent 0.25% to 0.3% of the sample. The specimen was cord blood. The receptors shown here come from a newborn girl in good health.

This clonotype was seen a handful of times. A much larger clone sits a single nucleotide away, making a read error possible. The chain combines TRBV20-1 with TRBJ2-7; D is unresolved. This CDR3 is 11 amino acids long. Per germline, CDR1 DFQATT and CDR2 SNEGSKA (reference sequence). Trimming removed 5 bases at V and 0 bases at J, with 5 bases between. CDR3 loop: CSAPNSYEQYF. The CDR3 DNA follows: TGCAGTGCTCCGAACTCCTACGAGCAGTACTTC.

The gene calls are TRBV5-1 and TRBJ2-5; TRBD2 agrees at 9 bases. The J call may be faulty, since TRBJ2-7 better matches the DNA end. Per germline, CDR1 SGHRS and CDR2 YFSETQ. The CDR3 totals 14 residues. CDR3 coding DNA: TGCGCCAGCAGCTTGGCTAGCGGGGTCTCCGAGCAGTACTTC. Translating gives CASSLASGVSEQYF.

This clonotype has ten or more counts. The rearrangement uses TRBV7-2 and TRBJ1-2; weak D call: TRBD1 (6 bases). CDR1 and CDR2 from the germline V gene are SGHTA and FQGNSA. This CDR3 spans 14 amino acids. Trimming pared 1 base from V and 4 bases from J, leaving 10 bases between. CDR3: CASSLDRVVYGYTF. The CDR3, as DNA: TGTGCCAGCAGCTTAGACAGGGTTGTCTATGGCTACACCTTC. Combining the CDR3 with reference TRBV7-2 and TRBJ1-2 gives the whole variable domain GAGVSQSPSNKVTEKGKDVELRCDPISGHTALYWYRQSLGQGLEFLIYFQGNSAPDKSGLPSDRFSAERTGGSVSTLTIQRTQQEDSAVYLCASSLDRVVYGYTFGSGTRLTVV.

V and J are TRBV10-3 and TRBJ2-5; 12 bases agree with TRBD2. V was clipped by 2 bases and J by 1 base; unmatched bases: 8. The germline gives CDR1 ENHRY, CDR2 SYGVKD. The CDR3 totals 18 residues. The CDR3 DNA sequence: TGTGCCATCAGTGAGCCGAGACTAGCGGGGGATTTCCAAGAGACCCAGTACTTC. It is translated as CAISEPRLAGDFQETQYF.

This clonotype was picked up a small number of times. The chain has TRBV28 and TRBJ1-5; D remains unclear. CDR1 MDHEN and CDR2 SYDVKM come from the germline V gene. Trimming pared 2 bases from V and 1 base from J, leaving 12 bases between. The length of the CDR3 is 16 residues. The CDR3 sequence: CASSLPPGMSNQPQHF. The CDR3 DNA reads TGTGCCAGCAGTTTACCCCCTGGGATGAGCAATCAGCCCCAGCATTTT.

The rearrangement links TRBV10-3 to TRBJ2-2; maybe TRBD1 (5 bases). This CDR3 is built from 14 residues. V lost 4 bases and J lost 5, with 11 bases in between. The germline V gene encodes CDR1 ENHRY and CDR2 SYGVKD. The CDR3 is CAISGVSGTGELFF. The CDR3 DNA is TGTGCCATCAGTGGTGTGTCAGGGACCGGGGAGCTGTTTTTT.

This clonotype was seen only a few times. The chain couples TRBV7-2 to TRBJ2-7; no firm D call. CDR1 is SGHTA and CDR2 is FQGNSA in the germline V gene. Trimming took 1 base from V and 2 from J, leaving 15 bases between them. The CDR3 has 16 residues. The CDR3 coding sequence is TGTGCCAGCAGCTTAGGCCTTGGTACACTAACCTACGAGCAGTACTTC. As protein: CASSLGLGTLTYEQYF.

Comments on this clonotype: Being one base from a much bigger clone, this may be a read error. V and J are TRBV2 and TRBJ2-5; 8 bases are a match to TRBD2. Germline V gene data show CDR1 as SNHLY and CDR2 as FYNNEI. The ends lost 8 bases at V and 11 bases at J; junction bases unmatched: 16. The CDR3 is made up of 14 amino acids. The CDR3 loop reads CASGWTSSYNEQYF. The CDR3 bases are TGTGCCAGCGGATGGACTAGCAGTTACAATGAGCAGTACTTC.

This clonotype has just a few counts. This rearrangement joins TRBV10-3 to TRBJ2-1, with D possibly being TRBD2 (6 bases). The ends were cut back, 10 bases at V and 3 bases at J, with 13 bases in the middle. CDR1 is ENHRY, CDR2 SYGVKD, per germline. The CDR3 sequence is 13 residues long. The CDR3 region is CATSGPDYNEQFF. In DNA form, the CDR3 reads TGTGCCACGAGCGGGCCGGACTACAATGAGCAGTTCTTC.